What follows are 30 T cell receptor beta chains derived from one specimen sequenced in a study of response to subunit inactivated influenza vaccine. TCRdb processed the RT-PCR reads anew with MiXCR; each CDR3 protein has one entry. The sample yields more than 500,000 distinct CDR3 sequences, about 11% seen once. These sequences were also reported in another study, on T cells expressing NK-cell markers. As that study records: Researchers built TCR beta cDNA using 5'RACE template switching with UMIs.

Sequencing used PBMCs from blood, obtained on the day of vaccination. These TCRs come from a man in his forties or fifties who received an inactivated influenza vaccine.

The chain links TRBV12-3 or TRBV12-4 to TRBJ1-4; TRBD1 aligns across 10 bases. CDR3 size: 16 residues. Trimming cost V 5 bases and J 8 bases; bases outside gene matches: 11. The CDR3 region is CASSPRGGQGLEKLFF. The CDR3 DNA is TGTGCCAGCAGTCCCCGAGGGGGACAGGGGCTGGAAAAACTGTTTTTT.

CDR3 DNA sequence: TGCAGTGCTAGAGGGACAGGGCGCACAGATACGCAGTATTTT. Its translation is CSARGTGRTDTQYF. This chain connects TRBV20-1 to TRBJ2-3, with 8 bases identical to TRBD1. Per germline, CDR1 DFQATT and CDR2 SNEGSKA (reference sequence). The CDR3 runs to 14 residues. With V trimmed by 1 base and J by 1 base, 1 base remained unmatched.

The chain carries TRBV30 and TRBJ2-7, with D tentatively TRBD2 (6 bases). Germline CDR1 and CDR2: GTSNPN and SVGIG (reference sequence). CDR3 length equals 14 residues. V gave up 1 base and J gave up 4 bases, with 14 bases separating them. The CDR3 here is CAWSDASGRYEQYF. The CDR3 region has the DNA TGTGCCTGGAGTGATGCCTCGGGGAGGTACGAGCAGTACTTC.

CDR3 sequence reads: CASRARGGYNEQFF. DNA for the CDR3: TGTGCCAGCAGGGCGCGGGGGGGCTACAATGAGCAGTTCTTC. This chain links TRBV12-3 or TRBV12-4 with TRBJ2-1; 9 bases fit TRBD2. V shed 6 bases, J shed 3 bases, and the junction held 3 bases outside the gene matches. The CDR3 spans 14 residues.

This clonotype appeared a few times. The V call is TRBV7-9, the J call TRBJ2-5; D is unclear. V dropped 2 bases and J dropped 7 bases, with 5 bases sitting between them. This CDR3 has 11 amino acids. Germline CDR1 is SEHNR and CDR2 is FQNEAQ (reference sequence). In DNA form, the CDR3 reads TGTGCCAGCAGCTTATCGTGGACCCAGTACTTC. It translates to CASSLSWTQYF.

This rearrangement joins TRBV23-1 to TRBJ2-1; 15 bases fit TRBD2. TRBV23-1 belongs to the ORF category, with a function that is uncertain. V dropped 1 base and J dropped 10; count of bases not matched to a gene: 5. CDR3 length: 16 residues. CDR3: CASSQWTSGRAREQFF. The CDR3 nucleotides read TGCGCCAGCAGTCAATGGACTAGCGGGAGGGCGCGGGAGCAGTTCTTC.

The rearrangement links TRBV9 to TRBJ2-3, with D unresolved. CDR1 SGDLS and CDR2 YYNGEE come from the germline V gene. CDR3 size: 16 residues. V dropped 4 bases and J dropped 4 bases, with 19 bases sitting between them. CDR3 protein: CASSPRPGAPADTQYF. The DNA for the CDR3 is TGTGCCAGCAGCCCCCGCCCGGGCGCCCCGGCAGATACGCAGTATTTT.

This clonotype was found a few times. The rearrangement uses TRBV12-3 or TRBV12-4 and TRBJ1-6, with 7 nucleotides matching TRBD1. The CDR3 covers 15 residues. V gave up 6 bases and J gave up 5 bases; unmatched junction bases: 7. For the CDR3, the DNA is TGTGCCAGCAGATCAAGACAGGGAAATAATTCACCCCTCCACTTT. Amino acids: CASRSRQGNNSPLHF.

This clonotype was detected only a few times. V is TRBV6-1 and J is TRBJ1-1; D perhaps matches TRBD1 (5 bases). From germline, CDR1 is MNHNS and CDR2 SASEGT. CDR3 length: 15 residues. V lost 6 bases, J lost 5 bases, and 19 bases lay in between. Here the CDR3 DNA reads TGTGCCAGCAGACGCCCCGACAGTCACAAGACTGAAGCTTTCTTT. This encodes CASRRPDSHKTEAFF.

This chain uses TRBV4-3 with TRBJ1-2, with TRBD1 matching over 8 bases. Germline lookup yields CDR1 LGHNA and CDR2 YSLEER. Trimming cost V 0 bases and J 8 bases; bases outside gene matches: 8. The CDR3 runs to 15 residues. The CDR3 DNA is TGCGCCAGCAGCCAAGAGACAGGGGCCAAGTGGGGCTACACCTTC. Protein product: CASSQETGAKWGYTF.

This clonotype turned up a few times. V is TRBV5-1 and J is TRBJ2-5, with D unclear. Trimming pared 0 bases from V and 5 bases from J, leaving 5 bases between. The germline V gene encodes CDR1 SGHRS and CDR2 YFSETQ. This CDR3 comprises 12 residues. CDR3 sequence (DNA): TGCGCCAGCAGCTTGGCCATGGAGACCCAGTACTTC. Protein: CASSLAMETQYF.

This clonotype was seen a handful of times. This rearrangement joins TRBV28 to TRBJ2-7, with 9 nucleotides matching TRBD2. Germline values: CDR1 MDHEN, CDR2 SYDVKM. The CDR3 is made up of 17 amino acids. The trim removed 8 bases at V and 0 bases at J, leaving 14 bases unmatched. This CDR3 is CASRIGGAGGSSYEQYF. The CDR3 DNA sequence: TGTGCCAGCCGAATCGGCGGGGCGGGGGGGAGCTCCTACGAGCAGTACTTC.

This CDR3 reads CASRGGYGELFF. In nucleotides, the CDR3 is TGCGCCAGCAGGGGGGGCTACGGGGAGCTGTTTTTT. The V and J genes are TRBV5-1 and TRBJ2-2, with D perhaps being TRBD1 or TRBD2 (6 bases each). The CDR3 loop spans 12 amino acids. Germline V gene data show CDR1 as SGHRS and CDR2 as YFSETQ. The V and J ends lost 5 bases and 7 bases respectively, with 9 bases between them. The variable domain in full, completed from reference TRBV5-1 and TRBJ2-2, reads KAGVTQTPRYLIKTRGQQVTLSCSPISGHRSVSWYQQTPGQGLQFLFEYFSETQRNKGNFPGRFSGRQFSNSRSEMNVSTLELGDSALYLCASRGGYGELFFGEGSRLTVL.

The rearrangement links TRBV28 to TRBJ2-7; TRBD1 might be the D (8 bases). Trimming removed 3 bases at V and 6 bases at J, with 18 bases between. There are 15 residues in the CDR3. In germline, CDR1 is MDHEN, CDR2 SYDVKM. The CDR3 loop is CASSFGGIRGREQYF. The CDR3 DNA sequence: TGTGCCAGCAGTTTCGGGGGGATCAGGGGGCGCGAGCAGTACTTC.

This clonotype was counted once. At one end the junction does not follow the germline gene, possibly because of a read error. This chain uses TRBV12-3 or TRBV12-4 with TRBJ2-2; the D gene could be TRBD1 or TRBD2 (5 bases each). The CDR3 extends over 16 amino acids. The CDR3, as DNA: TGTGCCAGCAGTTTAAGGGACCGCCCGAACACCGGGGAGCTGTGTTTT. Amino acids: CASSLRDRPNTGELCF.

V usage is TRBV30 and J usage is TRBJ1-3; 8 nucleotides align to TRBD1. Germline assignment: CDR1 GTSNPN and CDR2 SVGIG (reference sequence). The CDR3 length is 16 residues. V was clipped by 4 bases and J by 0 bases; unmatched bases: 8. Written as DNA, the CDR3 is TGTGCCTGGACAGGGGGCCGCACATACTCTGGAAACACCATATATTTT. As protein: CAWTGGRTYSGNTIYF.

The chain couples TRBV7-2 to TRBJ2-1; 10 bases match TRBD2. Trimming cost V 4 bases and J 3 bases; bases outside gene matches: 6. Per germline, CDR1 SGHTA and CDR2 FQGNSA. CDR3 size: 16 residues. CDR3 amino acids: CASSSQRLAGYNEQFF. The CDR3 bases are TGTGCCAGCAGCTCACAAAGACTAGCGGGCTACAATGAGCAGTTCTTC.

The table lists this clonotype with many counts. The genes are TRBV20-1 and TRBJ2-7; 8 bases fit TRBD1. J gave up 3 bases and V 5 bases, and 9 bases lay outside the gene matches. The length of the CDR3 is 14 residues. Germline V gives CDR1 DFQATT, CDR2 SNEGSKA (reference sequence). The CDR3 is CSAPGGRGLYEQYF. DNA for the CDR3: TGCAGTGCTCCTGGGGGCAGGGGGCTCTACGAGCAGTACTTC.

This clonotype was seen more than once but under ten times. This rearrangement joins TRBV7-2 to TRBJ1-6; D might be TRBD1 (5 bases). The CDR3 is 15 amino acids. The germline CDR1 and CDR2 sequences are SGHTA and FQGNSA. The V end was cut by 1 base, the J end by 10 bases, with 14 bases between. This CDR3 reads CASSLVGGESSPLHF. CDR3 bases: TGTGCCAGCAGCTTAGTGGGAGGGGAAAGCTCACCCCTCCACTTT.

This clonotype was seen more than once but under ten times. The CDR3 DNA reads as TGTGCCAGCAGCTTGAGTCGGGGGCGCCCTGACTATGGCTACACCTTC. This translates into CASSLSRGRPDYGYTF. The V call is TRBV7-8, the J call TRBJ1-2, with D maybe TRBD1 (6 bases). There are 16 residues in the CDR3. In germline, CDR1 is SGHVS, CDR2 FQNEAQ. Trimming took 3 bases from V and 3 from J, leaving 17 bases between them.

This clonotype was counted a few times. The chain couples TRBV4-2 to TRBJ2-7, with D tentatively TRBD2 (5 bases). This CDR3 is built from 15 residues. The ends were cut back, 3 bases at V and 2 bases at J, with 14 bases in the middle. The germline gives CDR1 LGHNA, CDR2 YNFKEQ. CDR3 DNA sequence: TGTGCCAGCAGCCAGCAAGTAGGAGGTGCCTACGAGCAGTACTTC. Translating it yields CASSQQVGGAYEQYF.

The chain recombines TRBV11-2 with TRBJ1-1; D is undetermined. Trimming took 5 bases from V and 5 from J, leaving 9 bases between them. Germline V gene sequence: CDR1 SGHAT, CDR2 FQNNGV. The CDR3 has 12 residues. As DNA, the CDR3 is TGTGCCAGCAGCCCTGGTTGGACTGAAGCTTTCTTT. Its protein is CASSPGWTEAFF.

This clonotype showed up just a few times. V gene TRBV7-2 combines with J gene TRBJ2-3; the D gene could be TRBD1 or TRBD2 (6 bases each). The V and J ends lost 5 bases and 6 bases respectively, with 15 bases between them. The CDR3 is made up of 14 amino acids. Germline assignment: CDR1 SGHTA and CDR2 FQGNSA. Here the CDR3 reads CASSPPPGADTQYF. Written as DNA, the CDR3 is TGTGCCAGCAGCCCACCTCCGGGGGCTGATACGCAGTATTTT.

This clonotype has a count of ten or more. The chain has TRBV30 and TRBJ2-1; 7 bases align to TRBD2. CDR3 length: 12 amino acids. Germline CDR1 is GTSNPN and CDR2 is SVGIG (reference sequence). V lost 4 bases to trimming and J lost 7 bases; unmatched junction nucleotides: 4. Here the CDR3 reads CAWKGRENEQFF. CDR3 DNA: TGTGCCTGGAAAGGGAGGGAGAATGAGCAGTTCTTC.

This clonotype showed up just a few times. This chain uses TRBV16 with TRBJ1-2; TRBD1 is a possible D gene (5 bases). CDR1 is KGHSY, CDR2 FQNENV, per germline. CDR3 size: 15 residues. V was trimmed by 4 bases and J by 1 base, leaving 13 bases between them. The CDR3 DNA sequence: TGTGCCAGCAGCCTACTGACAGATATTAACTATGGCTACACCTTC. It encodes CASSLLTDINYGYTF.

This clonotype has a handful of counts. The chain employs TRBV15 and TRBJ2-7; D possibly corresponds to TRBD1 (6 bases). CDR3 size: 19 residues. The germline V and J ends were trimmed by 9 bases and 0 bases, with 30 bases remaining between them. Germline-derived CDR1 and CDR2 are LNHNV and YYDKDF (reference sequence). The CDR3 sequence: CATSLYVGPTGRVSYEQYF. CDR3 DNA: TGTGCCACGAGCCTCTACGTGGGACCGACAGGTCGCGTCTCCTACGAGCAGTACTTC.

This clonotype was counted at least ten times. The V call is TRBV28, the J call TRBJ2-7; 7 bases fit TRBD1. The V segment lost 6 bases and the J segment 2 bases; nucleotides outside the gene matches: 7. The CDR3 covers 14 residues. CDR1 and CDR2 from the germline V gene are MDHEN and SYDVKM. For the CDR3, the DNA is TGTGCCAGCAGGCAATCCGGGACAGCCTACGAGCAGTACTTC. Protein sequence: CASRQSGTAYEQYF.

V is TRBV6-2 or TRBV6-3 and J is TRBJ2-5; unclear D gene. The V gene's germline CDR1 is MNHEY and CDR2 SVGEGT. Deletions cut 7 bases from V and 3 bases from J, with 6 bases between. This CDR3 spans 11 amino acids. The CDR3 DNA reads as TGTGCCAGCACATTCAAAGAGACCCAGTACTTC. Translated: CASTFKETQYF.

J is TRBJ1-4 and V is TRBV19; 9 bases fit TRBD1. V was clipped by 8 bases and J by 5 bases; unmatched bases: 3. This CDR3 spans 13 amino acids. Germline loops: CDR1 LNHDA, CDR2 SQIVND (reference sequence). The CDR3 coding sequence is TGTGCCAGTGCCGACAGGGGGAATGAAAAACTGTTTTTT. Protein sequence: CASADRGNEKLFF.

Here the CDR3 DNA reads TGTGCCAGCTCACCCGCCGGGGGACCTAATGAAAAACTGTTTTTT. Protein sequence: CASSPAGGPNEKLFF. The chain joins TRBV18 to TRBJ1-4, with D tentatively TRBD1 (5 bases). Trimming stripped 3 bases from V and 3 bases from J, with 11 bases between. There are 15 residues in the CDR3. In germline, CDR1 is KGHSH, CDR2 LQKENI.